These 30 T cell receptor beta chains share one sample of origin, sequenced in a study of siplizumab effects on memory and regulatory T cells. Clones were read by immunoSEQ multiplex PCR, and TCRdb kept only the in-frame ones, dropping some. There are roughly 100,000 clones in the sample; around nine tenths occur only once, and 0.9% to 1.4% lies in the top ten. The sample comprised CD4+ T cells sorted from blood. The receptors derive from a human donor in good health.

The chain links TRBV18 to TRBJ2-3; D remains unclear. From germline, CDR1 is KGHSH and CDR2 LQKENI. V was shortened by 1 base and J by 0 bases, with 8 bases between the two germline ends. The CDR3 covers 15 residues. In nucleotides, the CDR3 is TGTGCCAGCTCACCACGCCCCTCTAGCACAGATACGCAGTATTTT. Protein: CASSPRPSSTDTQYF.

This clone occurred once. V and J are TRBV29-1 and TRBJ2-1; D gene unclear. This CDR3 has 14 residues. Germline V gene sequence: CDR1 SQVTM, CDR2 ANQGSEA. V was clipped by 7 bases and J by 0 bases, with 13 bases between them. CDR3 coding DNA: TGCAGCGCCTTTCCCCATGGCTCCTACAATGAGCAGTTCTTC. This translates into CSAFPHGSYNEQFF.

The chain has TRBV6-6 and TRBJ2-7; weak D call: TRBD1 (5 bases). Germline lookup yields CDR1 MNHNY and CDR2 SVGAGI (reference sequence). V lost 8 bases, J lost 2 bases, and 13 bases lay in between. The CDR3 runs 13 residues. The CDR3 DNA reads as TGTGCCAGCGAAGACAGTCCGGCCTACGAGCAGTACTTC. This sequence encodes CASEDSPAYEQYF.

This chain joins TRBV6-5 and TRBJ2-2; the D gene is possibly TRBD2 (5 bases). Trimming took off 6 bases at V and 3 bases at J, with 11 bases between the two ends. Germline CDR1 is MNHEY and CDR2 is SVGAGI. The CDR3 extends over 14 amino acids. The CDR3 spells CASRRGIDTGELFF. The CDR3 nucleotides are TGTGCCAGCAGGAGAGGGATAGACACCGGGGAGCTGTTTTTT.

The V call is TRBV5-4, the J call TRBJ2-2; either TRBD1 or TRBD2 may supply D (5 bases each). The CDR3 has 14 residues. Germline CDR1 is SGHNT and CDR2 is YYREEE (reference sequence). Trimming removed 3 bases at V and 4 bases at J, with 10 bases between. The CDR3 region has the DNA TGTGCCAGCAGCTCGATCGGGGCCACCGGGGAGCTGTTTTTT. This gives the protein CASSSIGATGELFF. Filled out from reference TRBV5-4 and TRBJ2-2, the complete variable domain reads ETGVTQSPTHLIKTRGQQVTLRCSSQSGHNTVSWYQQALGQGPQFIFQYYREEENGRGNFPPRFSGLQFPNYSSELNVNALELDDSALYLCASSSIGATGELFFGEGSRLTVL.

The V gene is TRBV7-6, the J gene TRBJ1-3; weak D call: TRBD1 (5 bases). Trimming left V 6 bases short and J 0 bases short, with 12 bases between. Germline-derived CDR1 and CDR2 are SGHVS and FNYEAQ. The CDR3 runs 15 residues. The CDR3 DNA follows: TGTGCCAGCAGTAACACAGGATCCTCTGGAAACACCATATATTTT. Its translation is CASSNTGSSGNTIYF.

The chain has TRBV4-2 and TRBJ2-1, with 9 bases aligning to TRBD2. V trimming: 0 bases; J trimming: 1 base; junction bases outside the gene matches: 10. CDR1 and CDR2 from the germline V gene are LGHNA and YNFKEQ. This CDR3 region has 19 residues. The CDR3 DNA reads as TGTGCCAGCAGCCAAGATTTGGGGGTAGCGGGAGTGTCCTACAATGAGCAGTTCTTC. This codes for CASSQDLGVAGVSYNEQFF.

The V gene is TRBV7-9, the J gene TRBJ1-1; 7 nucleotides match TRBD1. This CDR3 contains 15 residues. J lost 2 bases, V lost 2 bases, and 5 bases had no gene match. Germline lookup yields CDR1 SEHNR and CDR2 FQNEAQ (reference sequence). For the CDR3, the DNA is TGTGCCAGCAGCTTATTGGGACAGATAAACACTGAAGCTTTCTTT. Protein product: CASSLLGQINTEAFF. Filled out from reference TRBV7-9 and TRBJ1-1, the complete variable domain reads DTGVSQNPRHKITKRGQNVTFRCDPISEHNRLYWYRQTLGQGPEFLTYFQNEAQLEKSRLLSDRFSAERPKGSFSTLEIQRTEQGDSAMYLCASSLLGQINTEAFFGQGTRLTVV.

The chain's CDR3 is CASSLRGTSEQYF. The CDR3 nucleotides read TGCGCCAGCAGCTTAAGGGGGACCTCCGAGCAGTACTTC. The J gene is TRBJ2-7, the V gene TRBV5-1, with a weak D call TRBD1 (6 bases). V lost 2 bases and J 6 bases, leaving 12 bases between the germline ends. The germline V gene has CDR1 SGHRS and CDR2 YFSETQ. The CDR3 contains 13 residues.

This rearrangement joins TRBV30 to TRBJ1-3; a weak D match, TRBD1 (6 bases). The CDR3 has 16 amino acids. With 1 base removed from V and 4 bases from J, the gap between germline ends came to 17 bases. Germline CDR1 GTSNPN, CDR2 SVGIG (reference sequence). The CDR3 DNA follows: TGTGCCTGGAGTGCTACAGGGTTTTTTTTGGGAAACACCATATATTTT. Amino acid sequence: CAWSATGFFLGNTIYF.

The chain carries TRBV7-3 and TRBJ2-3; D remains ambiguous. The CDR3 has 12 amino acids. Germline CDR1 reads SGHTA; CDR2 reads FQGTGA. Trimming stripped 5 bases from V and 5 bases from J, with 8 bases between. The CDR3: CASSPYGDTQYF. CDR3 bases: TGTGCCAGCAGCCCTTATGGAGATACGCAGTATTTT. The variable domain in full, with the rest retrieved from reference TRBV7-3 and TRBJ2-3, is GAGVSQTPSNKVTEKGKYVELRCDPISGHTALYWYRQSLGQGPEFLIYFQGTGAADDSGLPNDRFFAVRPEGSVSTLKIQRTERGDSAVYLCASSPYGDTQYFGPGTRLTVL.

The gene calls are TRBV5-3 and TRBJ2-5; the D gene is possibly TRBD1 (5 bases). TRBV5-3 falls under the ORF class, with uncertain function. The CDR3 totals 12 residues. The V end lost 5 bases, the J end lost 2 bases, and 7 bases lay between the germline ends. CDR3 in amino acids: CARRAGQETQYF. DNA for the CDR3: TGTGCCAGAAGGGCAGGGCAAGAGACCCAGTACTTC.

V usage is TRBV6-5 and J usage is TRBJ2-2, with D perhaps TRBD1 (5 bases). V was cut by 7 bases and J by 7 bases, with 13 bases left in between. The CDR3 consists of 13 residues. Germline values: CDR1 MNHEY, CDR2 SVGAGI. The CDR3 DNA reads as TGTGCCAGCACTCAGGGTTTTAGCGGGGAGCTGTTTTTT. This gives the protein CASTQGFSGELFF.

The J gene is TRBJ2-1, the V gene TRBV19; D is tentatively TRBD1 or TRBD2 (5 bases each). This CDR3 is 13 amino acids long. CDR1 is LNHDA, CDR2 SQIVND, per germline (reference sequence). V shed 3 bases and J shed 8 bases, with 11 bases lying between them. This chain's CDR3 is CASSISGTDEQFF. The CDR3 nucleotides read TGTGCCAGTAGTATTTCCGGGACCGATGAGCAGTTCTTC.

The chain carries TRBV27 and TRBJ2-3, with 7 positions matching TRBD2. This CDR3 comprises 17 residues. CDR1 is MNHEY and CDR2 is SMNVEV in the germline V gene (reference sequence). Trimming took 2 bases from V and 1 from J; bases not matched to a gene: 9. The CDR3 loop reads CASSLGEGRIRTDTQYF. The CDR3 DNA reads TGTGCCAGCAGTTTAGGGGAGGGCCGAATACGCACAGATACGCAGTATTTT.

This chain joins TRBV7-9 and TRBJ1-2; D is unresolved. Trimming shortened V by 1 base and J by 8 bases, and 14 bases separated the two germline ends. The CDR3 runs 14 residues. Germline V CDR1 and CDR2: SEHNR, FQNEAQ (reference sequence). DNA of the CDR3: TGTGCCAGCAGCTTAGACCACGGATGGCTGGGCTACACCTTC. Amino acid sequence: CASSLDHGWLGYTF.

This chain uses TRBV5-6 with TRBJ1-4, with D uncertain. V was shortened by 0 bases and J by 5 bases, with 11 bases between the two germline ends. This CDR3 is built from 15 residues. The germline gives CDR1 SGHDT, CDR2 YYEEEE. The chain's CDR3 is CASSLDNSINEKLFF. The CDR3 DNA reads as TGTGCCAGCAGCTTGGACAACAGCATAAATGAAAAACTGTTTTTT.

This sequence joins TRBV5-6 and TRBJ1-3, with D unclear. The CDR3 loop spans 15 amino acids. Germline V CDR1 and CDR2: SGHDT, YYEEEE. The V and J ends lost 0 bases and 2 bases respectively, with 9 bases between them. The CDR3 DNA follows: TGTGCCAGCAGCTTGGTGACGCGAGCTGGAAACACCATATATTTT. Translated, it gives CASSLVTRAGNTIYF. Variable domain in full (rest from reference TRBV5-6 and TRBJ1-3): DAGVTQSPTHLIKTRGQQVTLRCSPKSGHDTVSWYQQALGQGPQFIFQYYEEEERQRGNFPDRFSGHQFPNYSSELNVNALLLGDSALYLCASSLVTRAGNTIYFGEGSWLTVV.

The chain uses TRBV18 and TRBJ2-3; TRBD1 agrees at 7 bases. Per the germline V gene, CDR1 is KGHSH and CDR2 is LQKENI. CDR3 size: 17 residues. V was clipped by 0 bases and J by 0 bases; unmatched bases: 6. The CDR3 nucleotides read TGTGCCAGCTCACCACCAATTACAGGGGTTAGCACAGATACGCAGTATTTT. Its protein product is CASSPPITGVSTDTQYF.

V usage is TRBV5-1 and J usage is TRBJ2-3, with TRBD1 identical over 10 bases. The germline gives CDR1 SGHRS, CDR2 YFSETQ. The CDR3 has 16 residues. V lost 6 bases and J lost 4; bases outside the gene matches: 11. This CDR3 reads CASTTETGGWADTQYF. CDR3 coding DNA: TGCGCCAGCACTACAGAGACAGGGGGCTGGGCAGATACGCAGTATTTT.

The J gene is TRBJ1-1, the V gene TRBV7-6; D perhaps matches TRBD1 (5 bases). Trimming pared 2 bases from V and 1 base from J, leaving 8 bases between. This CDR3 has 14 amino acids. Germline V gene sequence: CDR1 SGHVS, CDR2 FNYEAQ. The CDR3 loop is CASSLRQGNTEAFF. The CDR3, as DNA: TGTGCCAGCAGCTTAAGGCAGGGGAACACTGAAGCTTTCTTT.

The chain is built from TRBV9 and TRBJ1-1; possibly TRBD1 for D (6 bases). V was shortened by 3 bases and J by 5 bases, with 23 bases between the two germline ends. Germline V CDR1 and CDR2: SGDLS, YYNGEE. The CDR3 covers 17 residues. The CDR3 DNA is TGTGCCAGCAGCGCATCGAGGGGGTTCCAAAGTTCTACTGAAGCTTTCTTT. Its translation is CASSASRGFQSSTEAFF.

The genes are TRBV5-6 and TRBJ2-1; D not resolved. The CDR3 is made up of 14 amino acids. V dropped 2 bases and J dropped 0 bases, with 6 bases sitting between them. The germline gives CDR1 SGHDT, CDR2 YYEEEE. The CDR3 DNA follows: TGTGCCAGCAGCTTTCTTTTCTCCTACAATGAGCAGTTCTTC. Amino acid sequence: CASSFLFSYNEQFF.

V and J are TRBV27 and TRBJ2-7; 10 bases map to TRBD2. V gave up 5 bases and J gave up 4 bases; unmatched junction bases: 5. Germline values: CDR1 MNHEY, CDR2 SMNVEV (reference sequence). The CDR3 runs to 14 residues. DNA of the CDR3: TGTGCCAGCAGTGGTGTAGCGGGAGGATACGAGCAGTACTTC. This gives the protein CASSGVAGGYEQYF.

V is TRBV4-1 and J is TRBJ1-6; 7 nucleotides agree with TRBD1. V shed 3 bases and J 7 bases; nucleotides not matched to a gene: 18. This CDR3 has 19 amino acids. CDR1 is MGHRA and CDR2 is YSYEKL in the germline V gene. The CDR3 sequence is CASSHPPRRQGRNNSPLHF. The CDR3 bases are TGCGCCAGCAGCCACCCCCCCAGACGACAGGGCAGGAACAATTCACCCCTCCACTTT.

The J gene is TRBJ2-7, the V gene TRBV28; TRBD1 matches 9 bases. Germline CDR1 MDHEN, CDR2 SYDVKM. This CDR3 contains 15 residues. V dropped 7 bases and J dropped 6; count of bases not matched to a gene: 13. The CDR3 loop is CASTTPGTGYGEQYF. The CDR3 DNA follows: TGTGCCAGCACCACCCCGGGGACAGGGTACGGCGAGCAGTACTTC.

The CDR3 protein is CASSLVGEADTQYF. As DNA, the CDR3 is TGTGCCAGCAGCTTAGTAGGGGAGGCAGATACGCAGTATTTT. The chain joins TRBV7-9 to TRBJ2-3, with D possibly matching TRBD2 (6 bases). Trimming pared 1 base from V and 4 bases from J, leaving 9 bases between. CDR1 and CDR2 from the germline V gene are SEHNR and FQNEAQ (reference sequence). The CDR3 has 14 amino acids.

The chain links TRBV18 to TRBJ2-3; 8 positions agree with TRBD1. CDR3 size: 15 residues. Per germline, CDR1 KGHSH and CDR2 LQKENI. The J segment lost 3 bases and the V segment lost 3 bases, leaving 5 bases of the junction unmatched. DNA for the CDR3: TGTGCCAGCTCACCCAGACAGGGGAGGACAGATACGCAGTATTTT. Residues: CASSPRQGRTDTQYF. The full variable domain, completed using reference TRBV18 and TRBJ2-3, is NAGVMQNPRHLVRRRGQEARLRCSPMKGHSHVYWYRQLPEEGLKFMVYLQKENIIDESGMPKERFSAEFPKEGPSILRIQQVVRGDSAAYFCASSPRQGRTDTQYFGPGTRLTVL.

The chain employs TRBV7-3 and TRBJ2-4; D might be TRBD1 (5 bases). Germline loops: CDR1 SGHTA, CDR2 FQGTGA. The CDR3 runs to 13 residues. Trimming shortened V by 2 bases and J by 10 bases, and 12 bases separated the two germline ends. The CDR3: CASSLSQGGIQYF. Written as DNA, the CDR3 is TGTGCCAGCAGCTTATCCCAGGGTGGTATTCAGTACTTC.

The CDR3 protein is CATSRGGSNNQPQHF. CDR3 DNA: TGTGCCACCAGCAGAGGGGGGTCTAACAATCAGCCCCAGCATTTT. The chain links TRBV15 to TRBJ1-5; possibly TRBD1 for D (5 bases). The CDR3 is made up of 15 amino acids. Trimming removed 1 base from V and 3 bases from J, with 10 bases in between. Germline CDR1 reads LNHNV; CDR2 reads YYDKDF (reference sequence).